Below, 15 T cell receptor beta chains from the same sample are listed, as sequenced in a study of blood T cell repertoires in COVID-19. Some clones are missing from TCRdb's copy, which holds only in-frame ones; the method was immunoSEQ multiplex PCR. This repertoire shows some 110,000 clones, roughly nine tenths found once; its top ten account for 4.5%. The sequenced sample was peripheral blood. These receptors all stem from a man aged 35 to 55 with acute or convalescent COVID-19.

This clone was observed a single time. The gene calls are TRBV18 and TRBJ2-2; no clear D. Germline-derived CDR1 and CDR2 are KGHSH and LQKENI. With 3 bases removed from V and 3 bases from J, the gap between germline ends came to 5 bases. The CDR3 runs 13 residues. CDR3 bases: TGTGCCAGCTCACCGCCGGACACCGGGGAGCTGTTTTTT. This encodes CASSPPDTGELFF.

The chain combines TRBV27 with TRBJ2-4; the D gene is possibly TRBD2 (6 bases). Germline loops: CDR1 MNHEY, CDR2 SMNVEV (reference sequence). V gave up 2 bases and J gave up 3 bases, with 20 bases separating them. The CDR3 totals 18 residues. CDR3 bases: TGTGCCAGCAGTTTAAGTGTGGTGGAGGGGCAGGTCAAAAACATTCAGTACTTC. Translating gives CASSLSVVEGQVKNIQYF.

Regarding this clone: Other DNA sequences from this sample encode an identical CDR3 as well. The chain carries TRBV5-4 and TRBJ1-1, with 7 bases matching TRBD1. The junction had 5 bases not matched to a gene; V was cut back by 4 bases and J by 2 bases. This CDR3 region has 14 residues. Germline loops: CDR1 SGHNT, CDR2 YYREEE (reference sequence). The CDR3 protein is CASSLGQDNTEAFF. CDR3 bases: TGTGCCAGCAGCCTAGGACAGGACAACACTGAAGCTTTCTTT. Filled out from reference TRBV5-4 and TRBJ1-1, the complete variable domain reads ETGVTQSPTHLIKTRGQQVTLRCSSQSGHNTVSWYQQALGQGPQFIFQYYREEENGRGNFPPRFSGLQFPNYSSELNVNALELDDSALYLCASSLGQDNTEAFFGQGTRLTVV.

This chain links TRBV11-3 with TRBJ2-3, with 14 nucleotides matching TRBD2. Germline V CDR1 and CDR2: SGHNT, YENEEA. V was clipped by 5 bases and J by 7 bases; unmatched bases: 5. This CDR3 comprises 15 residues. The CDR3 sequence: CASSPGTSGGYTQYF. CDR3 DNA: TGTGCCAGCAGCCCGGGGACTAGCGGGGGCTATACGCAGTATTTT. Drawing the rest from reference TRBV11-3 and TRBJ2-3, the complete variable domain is EAGVVQSPRYKIIEKKQPVAFWCNPISGHNTLYWYLQNLGQGPELLIRYENEEAVDDSQLPKDRFSAERLKGVDSTLKIQPAELGDSAVYLCASSPGTSGGYTQYFGPGTRLTVL.

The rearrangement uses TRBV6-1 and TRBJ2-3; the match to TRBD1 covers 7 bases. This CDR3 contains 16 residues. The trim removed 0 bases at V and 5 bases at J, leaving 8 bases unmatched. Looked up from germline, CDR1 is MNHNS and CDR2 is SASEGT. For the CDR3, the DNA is TGTGCCAGCAGTGAAGCATGGCAAGGGGGCAGAGATACGCAGTATTTT. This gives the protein CASSEAWQGGRDTQYF.

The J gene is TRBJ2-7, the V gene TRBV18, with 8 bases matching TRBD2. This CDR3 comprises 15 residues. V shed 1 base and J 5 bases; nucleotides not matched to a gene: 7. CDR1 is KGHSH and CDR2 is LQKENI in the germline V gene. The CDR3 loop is CASSPQGGRFNEQYF. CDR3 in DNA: TGTGCCAGCTCACCACAGGGCGGGAGGTTCAACGAGCAGTACTTC.

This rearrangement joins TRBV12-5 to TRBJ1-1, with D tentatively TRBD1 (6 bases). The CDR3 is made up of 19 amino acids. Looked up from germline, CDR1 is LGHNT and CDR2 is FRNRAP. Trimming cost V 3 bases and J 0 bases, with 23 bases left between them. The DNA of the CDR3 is TGTGCTAGTGGTTTACGGTCCAGGGGAGTGACCTTAATGAACACTGAAGCTTTCTTT. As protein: CASGLRSRGVTLMNTEAFF.

The CDR3 loop is CASSAPLAASTDTQYF. In nucleotides, the CDR3 is TGTGCCAGCAGCGCCCCACTAGCGGCTAGCACAGATACGCAGTATTTT. This chain uses TRBV9 with TRBJ2-3; TRBD2 matches at 8 bases. The CDR3 has 16 residues. Trimming at V came to 3 bases and at J to 0 bases, leaving 6 bases not matched to a gene. Germline CDR1 and CDR2: SGDLS and YYNGEE.

Here the CDR3 reads CATSLGGDQPQHF. The CDR3 nucleotides read TGTGCCACCAGCTTGGGAGGCGATCAGCCCCAGCATTTT. The chain recombines TRBV24-1 with TRBJ1-5, with unresolved D. The germline CDR1 and CDR2 sequences are KGHDR and SFDVKD. This CDR3 spans 13 amino acids. V was trimmed by 7 bases and J by 5 bases, leaving 11 bases between them.

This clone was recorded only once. The CDR3 protein is CAWRSLNTEAFF. The CDR3 nucleotides are TGTGCCTGGAGGAGCCTGAACACTGAAGCTTTCTTT. V usage is TRBV30 and J usage is TRBJ1-1; no definite D call. CDR1 GTSNPN and CDR2 SVGIG come from the germline V gene (reference sequence). V lost 3 bases and J lost 0, with 5 bases in between. This CDR3 spans 12 amino acids.

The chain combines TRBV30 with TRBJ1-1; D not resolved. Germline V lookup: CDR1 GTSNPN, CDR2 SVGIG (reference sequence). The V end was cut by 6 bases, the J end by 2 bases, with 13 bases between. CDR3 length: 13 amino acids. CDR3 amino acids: CACITPDNTEAFF. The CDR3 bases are TGTGCCTGCATAACTCCCGATAACACTGAAGCTTTCTTT.

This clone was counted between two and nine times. CDR3 region: CASSRPGAGEGETQYF. CDR3 nucleotide sequence: TGTGCCAGTAGCCGGCCGGGAGCGGGAGAGGGTGAGACCCAGTACTTC. This rearrangement joins TRBV19 to TRBJ2-5; 8 bases match TRBD2. The trim removed 6 bases at V and 5 bases at J, leaving 14 bases unmatched. The CDR3 covers 16 residues. Per germline, CDR1 LNHDA and CDR2 SQIVND (reference sequence).

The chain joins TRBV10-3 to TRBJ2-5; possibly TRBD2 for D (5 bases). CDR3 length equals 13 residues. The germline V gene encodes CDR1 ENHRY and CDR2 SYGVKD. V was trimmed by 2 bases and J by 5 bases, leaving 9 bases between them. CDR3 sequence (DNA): TGTGCCATCAGTGAGGCGGAGGTGGAGACCCAGTACTTC. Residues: CAISEAEVETQYF.

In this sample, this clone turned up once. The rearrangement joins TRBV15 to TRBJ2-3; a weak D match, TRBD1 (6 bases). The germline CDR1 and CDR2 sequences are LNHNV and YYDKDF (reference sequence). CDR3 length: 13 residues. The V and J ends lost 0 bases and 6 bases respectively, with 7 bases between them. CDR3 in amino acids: CATSRDQGDTQYF. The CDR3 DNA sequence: TGTGCCACCAGCAGAGATCAGGGGGATACGCAGTATTTT.

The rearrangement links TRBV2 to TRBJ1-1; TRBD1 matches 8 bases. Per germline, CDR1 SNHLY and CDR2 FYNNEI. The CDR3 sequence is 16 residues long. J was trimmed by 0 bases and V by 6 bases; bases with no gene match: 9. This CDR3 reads CASRAQGAPMNTEAFF. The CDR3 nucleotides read TGTGCCAGCAGGGCTCAGGGGGCCCCGATGAACACTGAAGCTTTCTTT.